Listed here is a single T cell receptor (beta chain). Other DNA sequences in the sample encode the same CDR3. The junction had 4 bases not matched to a gene; V was cut back by 6 bases and J by 4 bases. The germline V gene has CDR1 SGHAT and CDR2 FQNNGV. The CDR3 covers 13 residues. This sample was taken from a study of blood T cell repertoires in COVID-19. Per the original methods: Reference gene primer amplification yielded estimated nucleated cell counts. Sequencing used immunoSEQ multiplex PCR; TCRdb keeps in-frame clones, though not all of them. D and trimming were read from the DNA, whereas the V and J calls and clone size are those reported in that table. The profile shows some 130,000 clones, 81% of them singletons.

The chain combines TRBV11-2 with TRBJ1-2; 8 bases map to TRBD1. This clonotype was obtained from an older woman with active or convalescent COVID-19. The sequencing input was peripheral blood. CDR3 coding DNA: TGTGCCAGCAGTTCGACAGGGGTCTATGGCTACACCTTC. Encoded protein: CASSSTGVYGYTF.